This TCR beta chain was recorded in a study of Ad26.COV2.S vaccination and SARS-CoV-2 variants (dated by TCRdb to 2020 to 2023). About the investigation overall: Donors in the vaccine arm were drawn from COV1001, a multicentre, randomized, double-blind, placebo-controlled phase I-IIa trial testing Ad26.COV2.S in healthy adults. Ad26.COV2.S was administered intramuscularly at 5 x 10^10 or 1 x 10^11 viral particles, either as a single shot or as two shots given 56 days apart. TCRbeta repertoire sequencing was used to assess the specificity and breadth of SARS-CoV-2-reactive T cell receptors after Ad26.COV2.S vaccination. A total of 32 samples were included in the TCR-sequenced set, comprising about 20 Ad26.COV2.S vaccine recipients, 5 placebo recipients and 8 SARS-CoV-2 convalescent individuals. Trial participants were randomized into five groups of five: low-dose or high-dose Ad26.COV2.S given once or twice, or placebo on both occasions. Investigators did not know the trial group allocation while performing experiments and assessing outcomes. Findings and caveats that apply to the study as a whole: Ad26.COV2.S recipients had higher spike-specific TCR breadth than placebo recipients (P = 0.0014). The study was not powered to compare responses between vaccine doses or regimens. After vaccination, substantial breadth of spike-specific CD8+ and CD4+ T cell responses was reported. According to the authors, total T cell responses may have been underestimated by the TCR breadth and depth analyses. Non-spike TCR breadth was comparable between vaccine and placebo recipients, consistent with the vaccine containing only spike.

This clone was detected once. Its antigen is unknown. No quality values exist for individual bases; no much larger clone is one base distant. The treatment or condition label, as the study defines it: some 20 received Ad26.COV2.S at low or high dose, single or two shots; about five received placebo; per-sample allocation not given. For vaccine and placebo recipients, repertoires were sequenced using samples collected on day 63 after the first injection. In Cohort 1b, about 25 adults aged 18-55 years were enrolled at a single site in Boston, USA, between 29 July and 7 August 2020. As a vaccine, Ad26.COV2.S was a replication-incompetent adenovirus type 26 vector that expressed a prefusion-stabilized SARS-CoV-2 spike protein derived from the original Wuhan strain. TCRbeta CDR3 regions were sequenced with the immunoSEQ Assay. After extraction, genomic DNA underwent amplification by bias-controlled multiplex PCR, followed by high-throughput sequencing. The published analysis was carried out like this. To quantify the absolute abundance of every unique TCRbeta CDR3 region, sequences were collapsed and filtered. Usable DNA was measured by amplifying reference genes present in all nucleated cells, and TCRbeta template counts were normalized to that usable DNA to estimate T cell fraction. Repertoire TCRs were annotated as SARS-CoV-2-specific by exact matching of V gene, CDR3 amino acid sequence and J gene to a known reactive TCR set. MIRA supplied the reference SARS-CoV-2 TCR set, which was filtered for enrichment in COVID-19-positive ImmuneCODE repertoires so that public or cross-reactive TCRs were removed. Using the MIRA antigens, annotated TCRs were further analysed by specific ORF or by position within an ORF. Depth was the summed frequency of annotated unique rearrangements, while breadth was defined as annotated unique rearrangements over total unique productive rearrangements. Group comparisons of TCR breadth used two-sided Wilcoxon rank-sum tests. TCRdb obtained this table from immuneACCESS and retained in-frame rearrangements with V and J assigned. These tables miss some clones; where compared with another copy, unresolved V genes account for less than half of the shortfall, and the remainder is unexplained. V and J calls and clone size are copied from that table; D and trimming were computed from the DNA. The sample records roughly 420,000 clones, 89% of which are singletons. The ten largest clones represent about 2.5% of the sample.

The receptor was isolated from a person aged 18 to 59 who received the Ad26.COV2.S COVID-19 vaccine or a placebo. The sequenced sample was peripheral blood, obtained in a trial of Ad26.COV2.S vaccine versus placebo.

The CDR3 loop reads CASSLPGNSPLHF. Here is the DNA: TGTGCCAGCTCACTTCCCGGCAATTCACCCCTCCACTTT. The V and J genes are TRBV18 and TRBJ1-6, with the D gene too uncertain to name. The CDR3 covers 13 residues, taking in both the cysteine and the phenylalanine. Only the CDR3 DNA stays, 39 bases, in frame from base 1. The V and J ends are trimmed by 4 bases and 7 bases, leaving 8 bases between them. CDR1 and CDR2 are read off the germline V gene as KGHSH and LQKENI.